Detailed here is one T cell receptor beta chain. What it binds is unknown. The sample is drawn from a study of vaccination effects on CD4 cells after COVID-19. Background on the study: Before sequencing, viral peptide pools were used by the ViraFEST assay to expand antigen-specific CD4+ T cells. BNT162b2 vaccine or mRNA-1273 vaccine was given to participants in two doses.

Sequencing used immunoSEQ multiplex PCR; TCRdb keeps in-frame clones, though not all of them. Among 45,000 to 60,000 clones listed, about 75% were seen once. Subsequent to a culture period of more than 8 days, CD4+ T cells were isolated. Trimming took 0 bases from V and 1 from J, leaving 13 bases between them. This CDR3 has 16 residues. Germline V gene sequence: CDR1 SGHRS, CDR2 YFSETQ. This specimen was CD4+ T cells from PBMCs cultured without peptide, taken before COVID-19 vaccination. The TCR originated in a human donor who had a prior SARS-CoV-2 infection. This rearrangement joins TRBV5-1 to TRBJ1-1; maybe TRBD1 (5 bases). The CDR3 loop is CASSLAPGTENTEAFF. The CDR3 nucleotides are TGCGCCAGCAGCTTGGCCCCCGGGACGGAGAACACTGAAGCTTTCTTT.